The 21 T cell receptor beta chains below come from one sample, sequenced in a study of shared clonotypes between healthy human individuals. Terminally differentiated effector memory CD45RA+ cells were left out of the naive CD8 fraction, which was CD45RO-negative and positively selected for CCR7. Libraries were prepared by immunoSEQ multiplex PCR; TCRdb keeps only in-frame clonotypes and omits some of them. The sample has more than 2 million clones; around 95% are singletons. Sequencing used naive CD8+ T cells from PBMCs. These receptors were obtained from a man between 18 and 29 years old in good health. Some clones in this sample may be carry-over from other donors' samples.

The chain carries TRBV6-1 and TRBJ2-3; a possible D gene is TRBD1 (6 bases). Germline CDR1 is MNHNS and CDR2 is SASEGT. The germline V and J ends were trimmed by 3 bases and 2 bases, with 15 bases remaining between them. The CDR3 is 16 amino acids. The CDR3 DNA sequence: TGTGCCAGCAGTGAGGTTGGGGGCCCACCCACAGATACGCAGTATTTT. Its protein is CASSEVGGPPTDTQYF.

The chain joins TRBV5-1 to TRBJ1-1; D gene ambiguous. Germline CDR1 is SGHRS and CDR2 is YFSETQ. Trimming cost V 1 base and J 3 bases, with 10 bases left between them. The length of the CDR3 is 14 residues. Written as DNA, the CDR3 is TGCGCCAGCAGCTTGCTGGGGATAGACACTGAAGCTTTCTTT. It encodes CASSLLGIDTEAFF.

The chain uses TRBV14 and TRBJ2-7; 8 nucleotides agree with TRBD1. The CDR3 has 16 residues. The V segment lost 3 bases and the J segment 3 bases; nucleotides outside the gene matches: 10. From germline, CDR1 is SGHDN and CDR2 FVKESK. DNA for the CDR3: TGTGCCAGCAGCCACCCCGGACAGGGTTCACTCTACGAGCAGTACTTC. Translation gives CASSHPGQGSLYEQYF.

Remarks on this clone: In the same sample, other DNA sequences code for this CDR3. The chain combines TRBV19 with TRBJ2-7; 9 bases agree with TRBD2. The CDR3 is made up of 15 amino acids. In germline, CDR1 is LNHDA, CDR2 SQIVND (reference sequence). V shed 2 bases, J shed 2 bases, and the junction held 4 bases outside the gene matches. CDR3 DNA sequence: TGTGCCAGTAGTATAACGACTAGCGGTACCTACGAGCAGTACTTC. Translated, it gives CASSITTSGTYEQYF.

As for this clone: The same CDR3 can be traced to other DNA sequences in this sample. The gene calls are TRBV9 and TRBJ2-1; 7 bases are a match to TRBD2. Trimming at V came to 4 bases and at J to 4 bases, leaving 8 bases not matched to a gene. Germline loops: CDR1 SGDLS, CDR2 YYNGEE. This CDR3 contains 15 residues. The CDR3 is CASSPPSGIYNEQFF. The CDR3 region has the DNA TGTGCCAGCAGCCCCCCTAGCGGAATTTACAATGAGCAGTTCTTC.

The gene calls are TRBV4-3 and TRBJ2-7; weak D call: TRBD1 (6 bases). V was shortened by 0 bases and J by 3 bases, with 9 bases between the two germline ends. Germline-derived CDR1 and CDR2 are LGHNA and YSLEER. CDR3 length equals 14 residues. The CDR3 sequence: CASSQDRTDYEQYF. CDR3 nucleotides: TGCGCCAGCAGCCAAGATCGGACAGACTACGAGCAGTACTTC.

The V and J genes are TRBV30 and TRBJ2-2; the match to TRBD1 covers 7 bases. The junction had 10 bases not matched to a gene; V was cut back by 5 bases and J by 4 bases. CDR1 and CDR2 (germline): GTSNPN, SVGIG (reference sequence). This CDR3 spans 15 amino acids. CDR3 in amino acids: CAWFRPRGSTGELFF. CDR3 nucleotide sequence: TGTGCCTGGTTCCGTCCCAGGGGGTCCACCGGGGAGCTGTTTTTT.

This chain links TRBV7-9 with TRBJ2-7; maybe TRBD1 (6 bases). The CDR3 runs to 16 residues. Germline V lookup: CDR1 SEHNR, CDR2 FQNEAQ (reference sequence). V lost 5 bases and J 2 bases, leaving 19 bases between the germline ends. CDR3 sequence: CASSPKGSPGAYEQYF. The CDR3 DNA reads TGTGCCAGCAGCCCAAAAGGTAGCCCAGGGGCCTACGAGCAGTACTTC.

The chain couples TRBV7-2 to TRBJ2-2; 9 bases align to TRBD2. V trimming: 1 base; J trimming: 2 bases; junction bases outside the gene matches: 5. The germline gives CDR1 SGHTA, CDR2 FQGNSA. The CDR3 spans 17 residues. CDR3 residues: CASSLEILAGNTGELFF. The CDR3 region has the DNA TGTGCCAGCAGCTTAGAGATCCTAGCGGGAAACACCGGGGAGCTGTTTTTT. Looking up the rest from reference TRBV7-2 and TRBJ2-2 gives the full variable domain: GAGVSQSPSNKVTEKGKDVELRCDPISGHTALYWYRQSLGQGLEFLIYFQGNSAPDKSGLPSDRFSAERTGGSVSTLTIQRTQQEDSAVYLCASSLEILAGNTGELFFGEGSRLTVL.

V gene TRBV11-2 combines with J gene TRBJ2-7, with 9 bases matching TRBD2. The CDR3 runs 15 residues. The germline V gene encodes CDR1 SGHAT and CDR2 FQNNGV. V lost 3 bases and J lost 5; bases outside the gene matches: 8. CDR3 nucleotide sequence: TGTGCCAGCAGCTTTGGGCCTAGCGGGGTGGACGAGCAGTACTTC. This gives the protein CASSFGPSGVDEQYF.

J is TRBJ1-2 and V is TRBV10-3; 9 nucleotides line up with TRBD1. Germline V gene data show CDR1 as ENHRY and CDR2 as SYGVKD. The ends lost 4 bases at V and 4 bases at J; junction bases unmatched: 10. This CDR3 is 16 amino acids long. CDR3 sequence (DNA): TGTGCCATCAGTGCGGGGCAGGGACAGGGCCCCTATGGCTACACCTTC. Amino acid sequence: CAISAGQGQGPYGYTF.

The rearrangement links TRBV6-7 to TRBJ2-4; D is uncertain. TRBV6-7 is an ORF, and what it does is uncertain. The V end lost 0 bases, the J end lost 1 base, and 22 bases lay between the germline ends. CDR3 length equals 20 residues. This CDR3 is CASSYSPYQSEHGAKNIQYF. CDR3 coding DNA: TGTGCCAGCAGTTACTCCCCTTACCAGAGTGAACATGGCGCCAAAAACATTCAGTACTTC.

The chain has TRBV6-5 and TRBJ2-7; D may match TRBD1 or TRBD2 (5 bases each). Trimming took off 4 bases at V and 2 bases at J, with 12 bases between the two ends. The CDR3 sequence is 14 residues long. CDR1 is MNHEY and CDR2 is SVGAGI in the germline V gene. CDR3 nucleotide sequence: TGTGCCAGCAGTTGGGGACGGCTAACCTACGAGCAGTACTTC. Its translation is CASSWGRLTYEQYF.

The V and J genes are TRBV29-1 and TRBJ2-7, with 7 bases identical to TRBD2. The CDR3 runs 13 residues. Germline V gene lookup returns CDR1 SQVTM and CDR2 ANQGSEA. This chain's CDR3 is CSGVGGSLHEQYF. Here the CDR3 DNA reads TGCAGTGGGGTTGGCGGGAGTCTCCACGAGCAGTACTTC.

The CDR3 reads CASSVLEREWTDTQYF. The CDR3 coding sequence is TGTGCCAGCAGTGTCTTGGAGCGGGAGTGGACAGATACGCAGTATTTT. The chain links TRBV6-1 to TRBJ2-3; 8 bases line up with TRBD2. Looked up from germline, CDR1 is MNHNS and CDR2 is SASEGT. This CDR3 spans 16 amino acids. Unmatched junction bases numbered 9, after V lost 4 bases and J lost 3 bases.

CDR3: CAIGNRADFYEQYF. CDR3 sequence (DNA): TGTGCCATAGGAAACAGGGCCGATTTCTACGAGCAGTACTTC. The V gene is TRBV6-1, the J gene TRBJ2-7; maybe TRBD1 (6 bases). Trimming shortened V by 10 bases and J by 3 bases, and 19 bases separated the two germline ends. Germline CDR1 reads MNHNS; CDR2 reads SASEGT. The CDR3 sequence is 14 residues long.

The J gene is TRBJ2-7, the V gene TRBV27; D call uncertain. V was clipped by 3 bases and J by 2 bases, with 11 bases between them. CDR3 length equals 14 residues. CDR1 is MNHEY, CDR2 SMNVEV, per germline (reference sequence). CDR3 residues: CASSFGTFPYEQYF. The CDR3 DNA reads TGTGCCAGCAGTTTTGGTACTTTCCCCTACGAGCAGTACTTC.

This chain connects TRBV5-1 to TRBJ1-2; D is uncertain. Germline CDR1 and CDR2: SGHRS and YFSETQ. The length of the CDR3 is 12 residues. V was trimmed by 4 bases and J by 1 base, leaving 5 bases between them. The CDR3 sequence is CASSVGNYGYTF. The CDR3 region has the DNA TGCGCCAGCAGCGTCGGTAACTATGGCTACACCTTC. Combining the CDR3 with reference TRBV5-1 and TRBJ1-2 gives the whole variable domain KAGVTQTPRYLIKTRGQQVTLSCSPISGHRSVSWYQQTPGQGLQFLFEYFSETQRNKGNFPGRFSGRQFSNSRSEMNVSTLELGDSALYLCASSVGNYGYTFGSGTRLTVV.

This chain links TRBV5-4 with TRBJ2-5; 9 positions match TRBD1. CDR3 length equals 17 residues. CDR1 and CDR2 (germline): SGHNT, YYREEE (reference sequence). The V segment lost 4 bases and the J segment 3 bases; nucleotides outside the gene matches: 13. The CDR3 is CASSGGTGTPSKETQYF. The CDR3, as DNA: TGTGCCAGCAGCGGCGGGACAGGGACTCCGTCAAAAGAGACCCAGTACTTC. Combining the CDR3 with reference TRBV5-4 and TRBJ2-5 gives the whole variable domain ETGVTQSPTHLIKTRGQQVTLRCSSQSGHNTVSWYQQALGQGPQFIFQYYREEENGRGNFPPRFSGLQFPNYSSELNVNALELDDSALYLCASSGGTGTPSKETQYFGPGTRLLVL.

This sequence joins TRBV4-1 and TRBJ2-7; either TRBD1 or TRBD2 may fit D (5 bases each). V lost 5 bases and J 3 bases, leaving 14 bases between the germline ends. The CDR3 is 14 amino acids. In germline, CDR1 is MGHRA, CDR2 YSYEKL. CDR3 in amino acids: CASSYGTDGYEQYF. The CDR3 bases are TGCGCCAGCAGCTACGGGACGGACGGCTACGAGCAGTACTTC.

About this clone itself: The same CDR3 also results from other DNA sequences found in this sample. In DNA form, the CDR3 reads TGTGCCAGCAGCGCCGGCGATACGCAGTATTTT. Its protein product is CASSAGDTQYF. The chain uses TRBV9 and TRBJ2-3, with D uncertain. The CDR3 runs to 11 residues. CDR1 and CDR2 from the germline V gene are SGDLS and YYNGEE. Trimming pared 3 bases from V and 6 bases from J, leaving 5 bases between.